Only a few counts were recorded for the clone carrying this T cell receptor (beta chain). Under the authors' procedure: Amplification of reference gene primers was used by the study to estimate nucleated cell counts. Some clones are missing from TCRdb's copy, which holds only in-frame ones; the method was immunoSEQ multiplex PCR. The V and J calls and clone size come from that table; D and trimming were worked out from the DNA. The data contain 250,000 to 300,000 clones, 70% to 90% of them seen just once; the ten biggest clones take up over 1.5%. Participants were aged roughly 18 to 90 years, lived in around 22 US areas, and enrolled virtually. In assigning cohorts, the study relied on participant-reported clinical history. The source of the sample is a study of blood T cell repertoires in COVID-19. Across the whole study: Acute-phase and convalescent COVID-19 samples originated in the United States, Italy and Spain.

Germline V lookup: CDR1 MNHEY, CDR2 SVGAGI. J gave up 7 bases and V 7 bases, and 9 bases lay outside the gene matches. The CDR3 spans 13 residues. The sequenced sample consisted of PBMCs or T cells enriched from blood (not recorded which). V is TRBV6-5 and J is TRBJ2-7, with 8 positions matching TRBD2. This receptor was taken from a woman aged 50 to 65 who had recovered from COVID-19. The DNA for the CDR3 is TGTGCCAGCAAGGGACTAGGTGATAGGGAGCAGTACTTC. It is translated as CASKGLGDREQYF.